These 13 T cell receptor beta chains originate from one sample sequenced in a study of shared clonotypes between healthy human individuals. Generated by immunoSEQ multiplex PCR, the TCRdb table keeps only in-frame clones and is missing some. The sample shows about 2 million clones, about 95% of them seen only once. Naive CD8 cells, CD45RO-negative and positively selected for CCR7, excluded terminally differentiated effector memory CD45RA+ cells. Sequenced input: naive CD8+ T cells sorted from blood. These receptors were taken from a young man in good health.

Regarding this clone: The same CDR3 is also encoded by other DNA sequences in this sample. The gene calls are TRBV7-9 and TRBJ2-7, with a weak D call TRBD1 (6 bases). CDR1 is SEHNR and CDR2 is FQNEAQ in the germline V gene (reference sequence). The length of the CDR3 is 12 residues. V lost 6 bases, J lost 3 bases, and 9 bases lay in between. The CDR3 nucleotides are TGTGCCAGCAGTCTACAGGGCTACGAGCAGTACTTC. Translated: CASSLQGYEQYF.

This sequence joins TRBV5-1 and TRBJ2-7, with 7 bases that match TRBD2. CDR1 is SGHRS and CDR2 is YFSETQ in the germline V gene. The CDR3 is made up of 15 amino acids. Trimming took 0 bases from V and 7 from J; bases not matched to a gene: 10. In DNA form, the CDR3 reads TGCGCCAGCAGCTTGGTGTCTAGCGGAGCTGGGGAGCAGTACTTC. Translated: CASSLVSSGAGEQYF.

The chain combines TRBV2 with TRBJ2-1, with 8 bases matching TRBD2. Germline CDR1 reads SNHLY; CDR2 reads FYNNEI. Losses at the gene ends were 7 bases for V and 5 bases for J; bases not matched to a gene: 7. The length of the CDR3 is 14 residues. CDR3 nucleotides: TGTGCCAGCAAGATCGGGGGGGCCCACAATGAGCAGTTCTTC. Residues: CASKIGGAHNEQFF. Filled out from reference TRBV2 and TRBJ2-1, the complete variable domain reads EPEVTQTPSHQVTQMGQEVILRCVPISNHLYFYWYRQILGQKVEFLVSFYNNEISEKSEIFDDQFSVERPDGSNFTLKIRSTKLEDSAMYFCASKIGGAHNEQFFGPGTRLTVL.

V gene TRBV19 combines with J gene TRBJ2-7; D is unresolved. The CDR3 extends over 13 amino acids. V was clipped by 3 bases and J by 4 bases, with 10 bases between them. Germline-derived CDR1 and CDR2 are LNHDA and SQIVND (reference sequence). This CDR3 reads CASSIVAEYEQYF. The CDR3 DNA reads as TGTGCCAGTAGTATTGTCGCAGAGTACGAGCAGTACTTC.

The V and J genes are TRBV6-6 and TRBJ2-5; 7 bases line up with TRBD1. The CDR3 is 15 amino acids. J was trimmed by 1 base and V by 6 bases; bases with no gene match: 8. The germline V gene has CDR1 MNHNY and CDR2 SVGAGI (reference sequence). The CDR3 is CASSNVDRAQETQYF. DNA for the CDR3: TGTGCCAGCAGCAACGTCGACAGGGCCCAAGAGACCCAGTACTTC.

This chain links TRBV9 with TRBJ2-3, with 10 positions matching TRBD2. The CDR3 is made up of 14 amino acids. The V gene's germline CDR1 is SGDLS and CDR2 YYNGEE. The junction had 3 bases not matched to a gene; V was cut back by 5 bases and J by 3 bases. The CDR3 DNA is TGTGCCAGCAGGGCTAGCGGGGGAACAGATACGCAGTATTTT. Translated, it gives CASRASGGTDTQYF.

The V and J genes are TRBV4-1 and TRBJ2-7, with D tentatively TRBD1 or TRBD2 (5 bases each). Germline V gene sequence: CDR1 MGHRA, CDR2 YSYEKL. The V end was cut by 3 bases, the J end by 6 bases, with 15 bases between. CDR3 size: 14 residues. The CDR3 protein is CASSQRSPGGEQYF. In DNA, the CDR3 is TGCGCCAGCAGCCAGCGTAGCCCTGGGGGCGAGCAGTACTTC.

The rearrangement uses TRBV6-1 and TRBJ1-1; the D gene is possibly TRBD1 (5 bases). Between the trimmed V and J ends, which lost 2 bases and 1 base, there was a span of 11 bases. Germline assignment: CDR1 MNHNS and CDR2 SASEGT. The CDR3 runs to 15 residues. Written as DNA, the CDR3 is TGTGCCAGCAGTGAATTAGGGACGGAGAACACTGAAGCTTTCTTT. Protein sequence: CASSELGTENTEAFF.

CDR3 in amino acids: CASSGGHEQYF. CDR3 nucleotides: TGTGCCAGTTCAGGGGGCCACGAGCAGTACTTC. The chain carries TRBV28 and TRBJ2-7; TRBD1 matches 8 bases. With V trimmed by 9 bases and J by 5 bases, 3 bases remained unmatched. The germline V gene has CDR1 MDHEN and CDR2 SYDVKM. The length of the CDR3 is 11 residues. Based on the CDR3 plus reference TRBV28 and TRBJ2-7, the full variable domain is DVKVTQSSRYLVKRTGEKVFLECVQDMDHENMFWYRQDPGLGLRLIYFSYDVKMKEKGDIPEGYSVSREKKERFSLILESASTNQTSMYLCASSGGHEQYFGPGTRLTVT.

The chain recombines TRBV5-4 with TRBJ2-7; TRBD1 agrees at 9 bases. V was pared by 2 bases and J by 5 bases, with 8 bases of the junction left unmatched. Germline CDR1 reads SGHNT; CDR2 reads YYREEE (reference sequence). The CDR3 covers 15 residues. CDR3 DNA: TGTGCCAGCAGCTTTCCCGGGACAGGGTATGACGAGCAGTACTTC. Residues: CASSFPGTGYDEQYF.

The chain joins TRBV4-3 to TRBJ2-2, with 10 bases lining up with TRBD1. The V gene's germline CDR1 is LGHNA and CDR2 YSLEER. J was trimmed by 6 bases and V by 4 bases; bases with no gene match: 8. The CDR3 contains 16 residues. This CDR3 reads CASSRSGTGEAGELFF. The DNA for the CDR3 is TGCGCCAGCAGCCGCTCCGGGACAGGGGAGGCCGGGGAGCTGTTTTTT.

The V and J genes are TRBV2 and TRBJ2-6; no clear D gene. CDR1 is SNHLY, CDR2 FYNNEI, per germline. Trimming left V 6 bases short and J 0 bases short, with 12 bases between. The CDR3 contains 16 residues. As DNA, the CDR3 is TGTGCCAGCAGGGGATCCCAGACCTCTGGGGCCAACGTCCTGACTTTC. Translating it yields CASRGSQTSGANVLTF.

This clone is a singleton in its sample. V usage is TRBV30 and J usage is TRBJ1-2; 8 positions agree with TRBD1. CDR3 length: 14 amino acids. Germline trimming cut 2 bases from V and 3 bases from J; bases unmatched to any gene: 5. The germline V gene has CDR1 GTSNPN and CDR2 SVGIG (reference sequence). CDR3 residues: CAWSQDRAYYGYTF. The CDR3 DNA reads TGTGCCTGGAGTCAGGACAGGGCCTACTATGGCTACACCTTC.